The 17 T cell receptor beta chains presented below share a single source sample, sequenced in a study of cytomegalovirus exposure and HLA in healthy donors. PCR employed 60 Vbeta and 13 Jbeta primers. The assay was immunoSEQ multiplex PCR, and TCRdb's table has in-frame clones only and misses some. Among some 190,000 clones listed, 78% were seen once. The sample was PBMCs. These receptors were collected from a female donor in good health and CMV-seronegative.

The chain recombines TRBV11-1 with TRBJ2-1; TRBD2 aligns across 11 bases. Trimming took 5 bases from V and 8 from J; bases not matched to a gene: 14. Germline assignment: CDR1 SGHAT and CDR2 FQDESV (reference sequence). This CDR3 region has 17 residues. In DNA form, the CDR3 reads TGTGCCAGCAGCACCTACTCGGGACTAGCGGCAGGGGATGAGCAGTTCTTC. Residues: CASSTYSGLAAGDEQFF.

This clone was detected a few times. The chain is built from TRBV30 and TRBJ2-7; no firm D call. This CDR3 comprises 11 residues. In germline, CDR1 is GTSNPN, CDR2 SVGIG (reference sequence). Deletions cut 2 bases from V and 3 bases from J, with 5 bases between. This CDR3 is CAWSRGYEQYF. The CDR3, as DNA: TGTGCCTGGAGTCGCGGCTACGAGCAGTACTTC.

The J gene is TRBJ2-7, the V gene TRBV28, with 7 positions matching TRBD1. CDR3 length: 12 amino acids. The junction had 2 bases not matched to a gene; V was cut back by 7 bases and J by 2 bases. Germline V gene lookup returns CDR1 MDHEN and CDR2 SYDVKM. CDR3 DNA sequence: TGTGCCAGCACGGGACAGACCTACGAGCAGTACTTC. Translated: CASTGQTYEQYF.

This clone has just one count. CDR3 loop: CASSSRLAGAYEQYF. In DNA, the CDR3 is TGCGCCAGCAGCTCGCGACTAGCGGGCGCATACGAGCAGTACTTC. The chain couples TRBV5-1 to TRBJ2-7; 10 nucleotides match TRBD2. The length of the CDR3 is 15 residues. Germline CDR1 and CDR2: SGHRS and YFSETQ. Germline trimming cut 3 bases from V and 4 bases from J; bases unmatched to any gene: 7. Full variable domain (missing parts from reference TRBV5-1 and TRBJ2-7): KAGVTQTPRYLIKTRGQQVTLSCSPISGHRSVSWYQQTPGQGLQFLFEYFSETQRNKGNFPGRFSGRQFSNSRSEMNVSTLELGDSALYLCASSSRLAGAYEQYFGPGTRLTVT.

The chain is built from TRBV5-1 and TRBJ2-2, with 10 positions matching TRBD1. CDR1 is SGHRS, CDR2 YFSETQ, per germline. The CDR3 covers 17 residues. V trimming: 2 bases; J trimming: 1 base; junction bases outside the gene matches: 5. The chain's CDR3 is CASSFTRDRGNTGELFF. In DNA form, the CDR3 reads TGCGCCAGCAGCTTCACGCGGGACAGGGGGAACACCGGGGAGCTGTTTTTT.

The gene calls are TRBV18 and TRBJ2-7, with 15 bases identical to TRBD2. The CDR3 covers 18 residues. J gave up 2 bases and V 4 bases, and 9 bases lay outside the gene matches. Germline V CDR1 and CDR2: KGHSH, LQKENI. CDR3 loop: CASSLRIRTSGGAYEQYF. In DNA form, the CDR3 reads TGTGCCAGCTCACTAAGAATTCGGACTAGCGGGGGGGCCTACGAGCAGTACTTC.

The chain combines TRBV6-4 with TRBJ2-3; TRBD2 matches at 7 bases. V lost 8 bases to trimming and J lost 1 base; unmatched junction nucleotides: 6. The germline CDR1 and CDR2 sequences are MRHNA and SNTAGT. The CDR3 is 14 residues long. The CDR3 loop reads CASSAAGGTDTQYF. CDR3 bases: TGTGCCAGCTCCGCGGCGGGGGGCACAGATACGCAGTATTTT.

The gene calls are TRBV7-8 and TRBJ2-3, with 15 positions matching TRBD2. Germline CDR1 and CDR2: SGHVS and FQNEAQ. CDR3 length: 19 residues. The V and J ends lost 4 bases and 5 bases, in that order; junction bases with no gene match: 13. The CDR3 sequence: CASSWGLAGGFLGGDTQYF. DNA of the CDR3: TGTGCCAGCAGCTGGGGACTAGCGGGAGGTTTCCTTGGGGGAGATACGCAGTATTTT.

This rearrangement joins TRBV20-1 to TRBJ2-1; D gene ambiguous. Trimming stripped 2 bases from V and 12 bases from J, with 11 bases between. Germline CDR1 DFQATT, CDR2 SNEGSKA (reference sequence). The CDR3 extends over 11 amino acids. CDR3 DNA sequence: TGCAGTGCTAGACTATCGGGTGGGCAGTTCTTC. It codes for CSARLSGGQFF.

The chain is built from TRBV5-8 and TRBJ2-7; D is perhaps TRBD1 (5 bases). Germline values: CDR1 SGHTS, CDR2 YDEGEE. The V end was cut by 7 bases, the J end by 2 bases, with 16 bases between. The CDR3 has 14 amino acids. The CDR3 reads CASSLWTDTYEQYF. The DNA for the CDR3 is TGTGCCAGCTCGCTGTGGACGGACACCTACGAGCAGTACTTC.

This clone was detected once. The chain joins TRBV29-1 to TRBJ1-1, with TRBD1 matching over 7 bases. CDR3 length equals 14 residues. The V gene's germline CDR1 is SQVTM and CDR2 ANQGSEA. J gave up 6 bases and V 5 bases, and 12 bases lay outside the gene matches. CDR3 DNA sequence: TGCAGCGTTTCACAAAATCGGGGGACAGCTGAAGCTTTCTTT. It is translated as CSVSQNRGTAEAFF.

The chain uses TRBV5-1 and TRBJ2-7, with 7 bases lining up with TRBD1. The germline V gene has CDR1 SGHRS and CDR2 YFSETQ. The CDR3 has 15 amino acids. V dropped 5 bases and J dropped 3; count of bases not matched to a gene: 11. CDR3 loop: CASSRTGQSIYEQYF. DNA for the CDR3: TGCGCCAGCAGTCGGACGGGACAGAGCATCTACGAGCAGTACTTC.

The chain links TRBV6-5 to TRBJ1-2, with D perhaps TRBD1 (6 bases). The CDR3 length is 14 residues. V gave up 6 bases and J gave up 6 bases, with 17 bases separating them. Per the germline V gene, CDR1 is MNHEY and CDR2 is SVGAGI. The CDR3 nucleotides are TGTGCCAGCAGCAATGGCGGGGGCTTTCATGGCTACACCTTC. Encoded protein: CASSNGGGFHGYTF.

There are a few counts of this clone. The chain links TRBV28 to TRBJ2-1, with 15 nucleotides matching TRBD2. Germline-derived CDR1 and CDR2 are MDHEN and SYDVKM. This CDR3 has 15 amino acids. V shed 6 bases, J shed 7 bases, and the junction held 4 bases outside the gene matches. The CDR3 loop reads CASRGLAGGRNEQFF. CDR3 DNA: TGTGCCAGCAGGGGACTAGCGGGAGGAAGGAATGAGCAGTTCTTC.

Points on this clone: Compared with germline, one end of the junction differs, possibly owing to a read error. J is TRBJ2-7 and V is TRBV7-9; 8 bases fit TRBD1. This CDR3 comprises 16 residues. In germline, CDR1 is SEHNR, CDR2 FQNEAQ (reference sequence). CDR3 sequence: CSSTPKSQGAGGEQYF. The CDR3 DNA reads TGTTCCAGCACCCCCAAGTCCCAGGGGGCTGGGGGCGAGCAGTACTTC.

V and J are TRBV7-2 and TRBJ2-2; 12 bases agree with TRBD2. Trimming took 4 bases from V and 4 from J; bases not matched to a gene: 7. This CDR3 spans 17 amino acids. Germline CDR1 SGHTA, CDR2 FQGNSA. Here the CDR3 reads CASSSPGLAGSTGELFF. The CDR3, as DNA: TGTGCCAGCAGCTCCCCCGGACTAGCGGGGAGCACCGGGGAGCTGTTTTTT.

This clone was detected only once. The chain couples TRBV5-4 to TRBJ2-7; D is uncertain. Germline CDR1 and CDR2: SGHNT and YYREEE (reference sequence). Trimming cost V 1 base and J 2 bases, with 7 bases left between them. The CDR3 totals 13 residues. The CDR3 protein is CASSLPGTYEQYF. The CDR3, as DNA: TGTGCCAGCAGCTTGCCTGGCACCTACGAGCAGTACTTC.